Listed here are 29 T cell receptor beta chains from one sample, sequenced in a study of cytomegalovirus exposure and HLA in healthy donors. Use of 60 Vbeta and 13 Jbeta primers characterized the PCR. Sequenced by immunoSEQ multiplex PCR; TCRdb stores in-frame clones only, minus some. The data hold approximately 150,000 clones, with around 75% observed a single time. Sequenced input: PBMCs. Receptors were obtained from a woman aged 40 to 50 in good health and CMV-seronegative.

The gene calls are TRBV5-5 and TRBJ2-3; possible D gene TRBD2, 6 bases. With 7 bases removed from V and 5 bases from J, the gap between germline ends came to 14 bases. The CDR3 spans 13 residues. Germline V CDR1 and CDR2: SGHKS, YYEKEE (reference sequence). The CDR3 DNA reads TGTGCCAGCGGACTAATTGGGGGAGATACGCAGTATTTT. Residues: CASGLIGGDTQYF. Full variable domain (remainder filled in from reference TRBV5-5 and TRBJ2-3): DAGVTQSPTHLIKTRGQQVTLRCSPISGHKSVSWYQQVLGQGPQFIFQYYEKEERGRGNFPDRFSARQFPNYSSELNVNALLLGDSALYLCASGLIGGDTQYFGPGTRLTVL.

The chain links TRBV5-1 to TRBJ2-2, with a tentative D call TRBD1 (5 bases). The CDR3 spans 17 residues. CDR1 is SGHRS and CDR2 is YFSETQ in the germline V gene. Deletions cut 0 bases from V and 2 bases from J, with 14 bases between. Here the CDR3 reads CASSLAQGLINTGELFF. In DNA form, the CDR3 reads TGCGCCAGCAGCTTGGCCCAGGGATTAATTAACACCGGGGAGCTGTTTTTT.

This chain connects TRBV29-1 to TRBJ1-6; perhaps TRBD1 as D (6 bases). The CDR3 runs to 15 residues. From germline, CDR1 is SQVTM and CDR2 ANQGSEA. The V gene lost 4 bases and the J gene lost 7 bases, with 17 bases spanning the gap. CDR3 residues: CSVAFGGGGNSPLHF. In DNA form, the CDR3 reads TGCAGCGTTGCCTTCGGGGGCGGGGGAAATTCACCCCTCCACTTT.

CDR3 loop: CASSLNAGRAFF. DNA of the CDR3: TGTGCCAGCAGTTTAAACGCGGGGCGAGCTTTCTTT. J is TRBJ1-1 and V is TRBV28; D is perhaps TRBD1 (5 bases). The CDR3 runs to 12 residues. The germline V gene encodes CDR1 MDHEN and CDR2 SYDVKM. The V end was cut by 2 bases, the J end by 10 bases, with 11 bases between.

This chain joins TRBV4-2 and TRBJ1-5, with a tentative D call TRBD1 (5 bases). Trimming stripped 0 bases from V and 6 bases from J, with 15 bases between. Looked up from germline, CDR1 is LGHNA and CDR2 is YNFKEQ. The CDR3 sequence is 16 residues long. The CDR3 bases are TGTGCCAGCAGCCAAGATTTTAGGGGTGGGGTTCAGCCCCAGCATTTT. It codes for CASSQDFRGGVQPQHF.

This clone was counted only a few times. In DNA form, the CDR3 reads TGTGCCACGGGCCTGGGAGGGATGGGTAGCGGGGGGGCCGGGGAGACCCAGTACTTC. This translates into CATGLGGMGSGGAGETQYF. The V call is TRBV15, the J call TRBJ2-5; 11 bases agree with TRBD2. Germline CDR1 and CDR2: LNHNV and YYDKDF (reference sequence). With V trimmed by 9 bases and J by 5 bases, 23 bases remained unmatched. CDR3 length: 19 amino acids.

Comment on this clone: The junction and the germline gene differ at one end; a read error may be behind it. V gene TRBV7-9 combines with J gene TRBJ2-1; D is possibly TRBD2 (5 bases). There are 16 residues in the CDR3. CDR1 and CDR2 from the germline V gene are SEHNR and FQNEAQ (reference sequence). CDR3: CSSSLVTVIRGNEQFF. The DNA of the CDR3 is TGTTCCAGCAGCTTAGTTACGGTAATTCGGGGCAATGAGCAGTTCTTC.

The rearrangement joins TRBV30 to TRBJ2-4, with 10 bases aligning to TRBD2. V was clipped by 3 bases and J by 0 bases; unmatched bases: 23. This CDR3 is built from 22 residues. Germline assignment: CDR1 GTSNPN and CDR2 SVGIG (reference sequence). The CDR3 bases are TGTGCCTGGAGGTTTCTAGCGGGGGCCACACTTCTAAAATTCATAGCCAAAAACATTCAGTACTTC. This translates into CAWRFLAGATLLKFIAKNIQYF.

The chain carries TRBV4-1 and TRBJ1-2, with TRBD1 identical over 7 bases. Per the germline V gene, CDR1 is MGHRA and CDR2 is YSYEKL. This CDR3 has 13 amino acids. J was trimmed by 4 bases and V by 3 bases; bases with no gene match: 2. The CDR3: CASSQRDSYGYTF. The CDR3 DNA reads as TGCGCCAGCAGCCAGAGGGACAGCTATGGCTACACCTTC.

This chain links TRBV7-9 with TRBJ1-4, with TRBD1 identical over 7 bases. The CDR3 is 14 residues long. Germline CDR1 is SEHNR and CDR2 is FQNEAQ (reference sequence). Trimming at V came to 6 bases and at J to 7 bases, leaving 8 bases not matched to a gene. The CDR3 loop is CASRDNRGGEKLFF. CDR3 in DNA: TGTGCCAGCAGGGACAACAGGGGCGGTGAAAAACTGTTTTTT.

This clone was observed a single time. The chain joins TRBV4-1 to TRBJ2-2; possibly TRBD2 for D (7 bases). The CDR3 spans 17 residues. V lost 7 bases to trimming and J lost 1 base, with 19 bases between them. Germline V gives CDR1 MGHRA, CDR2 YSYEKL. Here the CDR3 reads CASKEKGGILNTGELFF. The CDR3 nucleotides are TGCGCCAGCAAGGAAAAGGGGGGGATCCTGAACACCGGGGAGCTGTTTTTT.

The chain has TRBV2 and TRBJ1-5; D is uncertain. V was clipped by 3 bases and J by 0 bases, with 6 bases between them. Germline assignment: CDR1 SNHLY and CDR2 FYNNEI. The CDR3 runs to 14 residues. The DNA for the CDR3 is TGTGCCAGCAGTGACAGGTATAGCAATCAGCCCCAGCATTTT. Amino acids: CASSDRYSNQPQHF.

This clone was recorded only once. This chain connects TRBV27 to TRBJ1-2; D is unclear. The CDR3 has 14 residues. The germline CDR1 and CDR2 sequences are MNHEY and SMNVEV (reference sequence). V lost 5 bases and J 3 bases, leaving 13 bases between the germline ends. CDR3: CASSPHQLDYGYTF. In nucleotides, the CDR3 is TGTGCCAGCAGTCCCCACCAACTGGACTATGGCTACACCTTC.

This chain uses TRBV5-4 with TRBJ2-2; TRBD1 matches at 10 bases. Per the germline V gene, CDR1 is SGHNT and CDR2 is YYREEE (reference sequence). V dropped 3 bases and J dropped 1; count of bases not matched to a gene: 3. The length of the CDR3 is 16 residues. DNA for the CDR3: TGTGCCAGCAGCTCGGGACAGGGGCGGAACACCGGGGAGCTGTTTTTT. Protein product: CASSSGQGRNTGELFF.

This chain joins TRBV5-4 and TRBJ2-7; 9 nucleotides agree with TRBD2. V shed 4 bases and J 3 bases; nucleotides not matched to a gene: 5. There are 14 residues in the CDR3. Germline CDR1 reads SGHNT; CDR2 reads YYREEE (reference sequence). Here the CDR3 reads CASSHPRGGYEQYF. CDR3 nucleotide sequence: TGTGCCAGCAGCCATCCGCGGGGGGGCTACGAGCAGTACTTC.

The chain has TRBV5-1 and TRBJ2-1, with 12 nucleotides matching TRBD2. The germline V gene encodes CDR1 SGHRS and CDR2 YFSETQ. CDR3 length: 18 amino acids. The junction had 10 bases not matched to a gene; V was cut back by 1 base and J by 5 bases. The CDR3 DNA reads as TGCGCCAGCAGCTTGAACCTAGCGGGAGGGACCTTGAACAATGAGCAGTTCTTC. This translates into CASSLNLAGGTLNNEQFF. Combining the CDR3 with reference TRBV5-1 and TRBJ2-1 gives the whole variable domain KAGVTQTPRYLIKTRGQQVTLSCSPISGHRSVSWYQQTPGQGLQFLFEYFSETQRNKGNFPGRFSGRQFSNSRSEMNVSTLELGDSALYLCASSLNLAGGTLNNEQFFGPGTRLTVL.

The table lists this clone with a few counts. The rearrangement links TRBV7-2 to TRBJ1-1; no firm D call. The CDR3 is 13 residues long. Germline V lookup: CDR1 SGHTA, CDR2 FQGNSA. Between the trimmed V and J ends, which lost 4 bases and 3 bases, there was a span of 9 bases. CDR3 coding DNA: TGTGCCAGCAGCTCGAAGCGGGACACTGAAGCTTTCTTT. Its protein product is CASSSKRDTEAFF.

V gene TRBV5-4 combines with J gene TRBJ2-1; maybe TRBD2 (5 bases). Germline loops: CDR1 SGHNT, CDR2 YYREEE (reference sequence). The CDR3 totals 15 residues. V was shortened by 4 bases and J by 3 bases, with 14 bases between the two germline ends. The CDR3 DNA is TGTGCCAGCAGCCTCGGGCTAGAGGGCTACAATGAGCAGTTCTTC. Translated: CASSLGLEGYNEQFF.

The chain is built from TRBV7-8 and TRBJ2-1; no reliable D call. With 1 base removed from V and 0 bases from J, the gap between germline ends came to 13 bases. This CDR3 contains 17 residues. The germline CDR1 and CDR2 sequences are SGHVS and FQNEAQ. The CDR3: CASSLGSTGYSYNEQFF. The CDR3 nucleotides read TGTGCCAGCAGCTTAGGGTCTACCGGGTACTCCTACAATGAGCAGTTCTTC.

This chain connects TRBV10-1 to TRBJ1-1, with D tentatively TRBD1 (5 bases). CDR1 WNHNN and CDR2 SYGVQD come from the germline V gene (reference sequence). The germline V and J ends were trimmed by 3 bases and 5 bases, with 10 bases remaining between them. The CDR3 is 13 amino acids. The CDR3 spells CASSDIRGTEAFF. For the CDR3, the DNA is TGCGCCAGCAGTGATATAAGGGGAACTGAAGCTTTCTTT.

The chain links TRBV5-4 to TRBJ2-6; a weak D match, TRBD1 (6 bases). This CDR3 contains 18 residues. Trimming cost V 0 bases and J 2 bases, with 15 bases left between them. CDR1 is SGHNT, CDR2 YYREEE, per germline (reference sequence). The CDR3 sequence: CASSLGLRGNTGANVLTF. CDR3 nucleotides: TGTGCCAGCAGCTTGGGTCTCAGGGGCAATACTGGGGCCAACGTCCTGACTTTC.

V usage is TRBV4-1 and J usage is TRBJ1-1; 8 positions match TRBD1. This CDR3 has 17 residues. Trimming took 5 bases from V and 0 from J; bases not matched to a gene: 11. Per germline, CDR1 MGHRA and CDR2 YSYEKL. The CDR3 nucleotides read TGCGCCAGCAGCTACCGGACAGGGCAAGGGATGAACACTGAAGCTTTCTTT. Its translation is CASSYRTGQGMNTEAFF.

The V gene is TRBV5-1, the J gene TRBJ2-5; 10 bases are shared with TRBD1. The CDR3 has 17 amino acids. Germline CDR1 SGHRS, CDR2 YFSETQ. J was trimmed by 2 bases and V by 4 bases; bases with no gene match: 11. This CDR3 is CASSAGFGDRGQETQYF. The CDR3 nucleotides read TGCGCCAGCAGCGCCGGCTTCGGGGACAGGGGTCAAGAGACCCAGTACTTC.

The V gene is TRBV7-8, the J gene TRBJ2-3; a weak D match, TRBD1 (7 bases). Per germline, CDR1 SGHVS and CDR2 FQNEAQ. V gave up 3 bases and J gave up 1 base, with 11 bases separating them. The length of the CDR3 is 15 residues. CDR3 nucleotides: TGTGCCAGCAGCTTTGGAGGGGGCGGCACAGATACGCAGTATTTT. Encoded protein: CASSFGGGGTDTQYF.

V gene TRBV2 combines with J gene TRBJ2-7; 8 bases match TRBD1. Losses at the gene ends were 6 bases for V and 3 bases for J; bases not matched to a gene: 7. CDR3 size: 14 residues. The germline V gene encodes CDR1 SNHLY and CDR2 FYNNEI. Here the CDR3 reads CASSRETGGYEQYF. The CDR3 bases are TGTGCCAGCAGCCGAGAAACAGGGGGCTACGAGCAGTACTTC.

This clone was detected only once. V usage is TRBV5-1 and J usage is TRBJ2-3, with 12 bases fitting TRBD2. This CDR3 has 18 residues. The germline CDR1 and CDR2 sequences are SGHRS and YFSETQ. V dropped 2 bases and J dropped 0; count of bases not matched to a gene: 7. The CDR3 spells CASSFGLAGLSSTDTQYF. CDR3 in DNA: TGCGCCAGCAGCTTCGGACTAGCGGGACTATCTAGCACAGATACGCAGTATTTT. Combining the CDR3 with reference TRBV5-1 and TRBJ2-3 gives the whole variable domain KAGVTQTPRYLIKTRGQQVTLSCSPISGHRSVSWYQQTPGQGLQFLFEYFSETQRNKGNFPGRFSGRQFSNSRSEMNVSTLELGDSALYLCASSFGLAGLSSTDTQYFGPGTRLTVL.

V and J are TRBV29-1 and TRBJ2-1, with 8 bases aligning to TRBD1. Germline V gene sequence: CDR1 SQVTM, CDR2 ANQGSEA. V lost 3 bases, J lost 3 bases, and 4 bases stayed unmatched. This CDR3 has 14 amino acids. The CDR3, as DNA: TGCAGCGTTGAGAGGGACAGGAGCTACAATGAGCAGTTCTTC. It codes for CSVERDRSYNEQFF.

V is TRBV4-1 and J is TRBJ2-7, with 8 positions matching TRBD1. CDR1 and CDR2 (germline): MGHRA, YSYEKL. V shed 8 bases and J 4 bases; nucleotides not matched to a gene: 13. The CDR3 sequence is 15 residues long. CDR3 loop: CASGPQGATGYEQYF. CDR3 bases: TGCGCCAGCGGCCCTCAGGGGGCAACAGGGTACGAGCAGTACTTC.

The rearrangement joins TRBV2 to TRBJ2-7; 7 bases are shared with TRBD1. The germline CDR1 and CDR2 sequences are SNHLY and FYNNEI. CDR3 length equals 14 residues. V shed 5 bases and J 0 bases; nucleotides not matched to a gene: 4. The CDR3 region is CASSNRDSSYEQYF. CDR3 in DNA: TGTGCCAGCAGTAACCGGGACAGCTCCTACGAGCAGTACTTC.